The 6 T cell receptor beta chains listed next were all sequenced from one sample in a study of blood T cell repertoires in COVID-19. Libraries were prepared by immunoSEQ multiplex PCR; TCRdb keeps only in-frame clonotypes and omits some of them. The sample yields under 65,000 clones, more than 60% seen once. Sequenced sample: peripheral blood. Receptor source: a woman in her sixties or seventies with acute or convalescent COVID-19.

The rearrangement uses TRBV9 and TRBJ1-5, with a weak D call TRBD1 (5 bases). The CDR3 has 14 amino acids. V was trimmed by 0 bases and J by 5 bases, leaving 9 bases between them. Per germline, CDR1 SGDLS and CDR2 YYNGEE. The CDR3 sequence is CASSVGSGDQPQHF. CDR3 nucleotide sequence: TGTGCCAGCAGCGTAGGCTCGGGGGATCAGCCCCAGCATTTT.

CDR3 coding DNA: TGTGCCAGCAGCGCCGGGACTAGAGGTTCCTACAATGAGCAGTTCTTC. As protein: CASSAGTRGSYNEQFF. V gene TRBV7-9 combines with J gene TRBJ2-1; 8 positions agree with TRBD2. The V segment lost 5 bases and the J segment 1 base; nucleotides outside the gene matches: 7. The germline V gene has CDR1 SEHNR and CDR2 FQNEAQ (reference sequence). CDR3 size: 16 residues. The variable domain in full, completed from reference TRBV7-9 and TRBJ2-1, reads DTGVSQNPRHKITKRGQNVTFRCDPISEHNRLYWYRQTLGQGPEFLTYFQNEAQLEKSRLLSDRFSAERPKGSFSTLEIQRTEQGDSAMYLCASSAGTRGSYNEQFFGPGTRLTVL.

V and J are TRBV5-1 and TRBJ2-2; D uncertain. Trimming removed 5 bases from V and 1 base from J, with 12 bases in between. This CDR3 contains 15 residues. Germline V lookup: CDR1 SGHRS, CDR2 YFSETQ. CDR3 amino acids: CASSIDGRNTGELFF. Written as DNA, the CDR3 is TGCGCCAGCAGTATTGATGGCAGGAACACCGGGGAGCTGTTTTTT.

The chain joins TRBV3-1 (or the pseudogene TRBV3-2) to TRBJ1-2; D might be TRBD1 (6 bases). Germline V gene data show CDR1 as LGHDT and CDR2 as YNNKEL (reference sequence). V was shortened by 0 bases and J by 13 bases, with 15 bases between the two germline ends. The CDR3 extends over 13 amino acids. The CDR3 nucleotides are TGTGCCAGCAGCCAAGATAATGGGCAGGGGAGCACCTTC. Amino acid sequence: CASSQDNGQGSTF.

The V gene is TRBV10-3, the J gene TRBJ1-2, with unresolved D. The CDR3 spans 12 residues. In germline, CDR1 is ENHRY, CDR2 SYGVKD. V lost 10 bases and J lost 3, with 12 bases in between. The CDR3 here is CASRAGDYGYTF. CDR3 DNA: TGTGCCAGCCGCGCGGGAGACTATGGCTACACCTTC.

The J gene is TRBJ1-6, the V gene TRBV19; TRBD1 might be the D (5 bases). Germline CDR1 reads LNHDA; CDR2 reads SQIVND (reference sequence). The CDR3 sequence is 16 residues long. Trimming took off 3 bases at V and 2 bases at J, with 11 bases between the two ends. In nucleotides, the CDR3 is TGTGCCAGTAGTATCCAAGGGGCCACCTATAATTCACCCCTCCACTTT. Its protein product is CASSIQGATYNSPLHF.